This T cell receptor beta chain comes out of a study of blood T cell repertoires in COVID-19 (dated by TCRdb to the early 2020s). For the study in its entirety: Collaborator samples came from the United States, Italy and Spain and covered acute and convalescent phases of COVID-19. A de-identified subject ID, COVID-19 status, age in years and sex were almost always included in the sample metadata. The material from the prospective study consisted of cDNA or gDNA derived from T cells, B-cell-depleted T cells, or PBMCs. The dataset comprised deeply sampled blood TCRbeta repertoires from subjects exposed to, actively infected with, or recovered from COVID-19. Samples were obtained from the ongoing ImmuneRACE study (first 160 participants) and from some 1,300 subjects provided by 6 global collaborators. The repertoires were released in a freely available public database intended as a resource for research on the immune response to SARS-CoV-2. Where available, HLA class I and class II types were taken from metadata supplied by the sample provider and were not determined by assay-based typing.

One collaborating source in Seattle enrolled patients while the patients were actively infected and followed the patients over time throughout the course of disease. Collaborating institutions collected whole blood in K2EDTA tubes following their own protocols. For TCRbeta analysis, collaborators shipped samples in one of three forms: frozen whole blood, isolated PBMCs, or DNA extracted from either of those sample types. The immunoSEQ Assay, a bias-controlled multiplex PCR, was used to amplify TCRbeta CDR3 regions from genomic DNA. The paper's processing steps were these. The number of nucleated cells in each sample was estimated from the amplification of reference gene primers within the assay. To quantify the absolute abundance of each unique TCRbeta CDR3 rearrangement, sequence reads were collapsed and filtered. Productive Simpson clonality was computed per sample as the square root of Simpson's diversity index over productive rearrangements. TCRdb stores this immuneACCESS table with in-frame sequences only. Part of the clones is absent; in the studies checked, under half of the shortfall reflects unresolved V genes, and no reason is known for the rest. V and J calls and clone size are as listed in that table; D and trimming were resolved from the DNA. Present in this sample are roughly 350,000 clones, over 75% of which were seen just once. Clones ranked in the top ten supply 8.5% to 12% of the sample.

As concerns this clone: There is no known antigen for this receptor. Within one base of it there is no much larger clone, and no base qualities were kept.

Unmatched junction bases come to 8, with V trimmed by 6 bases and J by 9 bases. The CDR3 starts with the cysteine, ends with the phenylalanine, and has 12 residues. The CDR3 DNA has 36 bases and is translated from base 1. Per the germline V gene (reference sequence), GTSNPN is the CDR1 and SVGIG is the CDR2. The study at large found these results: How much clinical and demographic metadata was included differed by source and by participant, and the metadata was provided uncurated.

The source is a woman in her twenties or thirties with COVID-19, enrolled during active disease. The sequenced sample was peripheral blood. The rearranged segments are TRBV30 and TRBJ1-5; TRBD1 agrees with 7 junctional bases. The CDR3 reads CACRQGPGPQHF. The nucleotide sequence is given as TGTGCCTGTAGACAGGGCCCGGGGCCCCAGCATTTT.